The source of this T cell receptor beta chain is a study of breast tumors, draining lymph nodes, adjacent tissues. General study points: Tumor repertoires ranked between lymph nodes and nontumor tissue in diversity, with V and J gene preferences.

The length of the CDR3 is 15 residues. J lost 7 bases, V lost 0 bases, and 7 bases had no gene match. This clonotype showed up many times. What it recognizes is unknown. MiXCR, applied by TCRdb to the multiplex PCR reads, yields one record per CDR3 protein. The table records hundreds of thousands of distinct CDR3 sequences, 32% of them present only once. The lymph nodes were axillary draining lymph nodes from breast cancer patients. The sample consisted of axillary lymph node tissue. The chain uses TRBV12-3 or TRBV12-4 and TRBJ1-2, with TRBD1 identical over 8 bases. The TCR comes from a female donor with breast cancer. Some clones in this sample may be carry-over from other donors' samples. Written as DNA, the CDR3 is TGTGCCAGCAGTTTAGCCGGGACAGGTCTGGGTGGCTACACCTTC. As protein: CASSLAGTGLGGYTF.